This T cell receptor (beta chain) derives from a study of blood T cell repertoires in COVID-19. The CDR3 spans 15 residues. Trimming removed 6 bases from V and 7 bases from J; junction bases left unmatched: 12. Study processing details: Reference gene primers were amplified, and this amplification served to estimate nucleated cell counts. The assay was immunoSEQ multiplex PCR, and TCRdb's table has in-frame clones only and misses some. The D gene and trimming were derived from the DNA, and the V and J assignments and clone size from that table. The sample has about 200,000 clones, around 80% seen once.

This chain links TRBV23-1 with TRBJ2-7; 10 bases align to TRBD1. TRBV23-1 is an ORF, with its function uncertain. The receptor comes from a woman aged 45-59 years with acute COVID-19. What was sequenced was PBMCs or T cells enriched from blood (not recorded which). CDR3 sequence (DNA): TGCGCCAGCAGCCCGTCTGGGACAGGGGTGATGGAGCAGTACGTC. Translation gives CASSPSGTGVMEQYV.